What follows is one TCR beta chain and its context. The antigen is undetermined. This was a deep-level run. Method: immunoSEQ multiplex PCR; TCRdb's copy keeps in-frame clones and lacks some. This table holds some 1,900,000 clones, approximately 94% found once. CD45RO-negative, CCR7-positively selected cells formed the naive CD8 fraction, excluding terminally differentiated effector memory CD45RA+ cells. This specimen belongs to a study of shared clonotypes between healthy human individuals. Findings of the study overall: With few donors, the genetic and exposure-history diversity represented was limited. Estimated richness was generally greater in naive than memory subsets.

Trimming removed 4 bases from V and 6 bases from J, with 19 bases in between. Germline-derived CDR1 and CDR2 are SNHLY and FYNNEI. This CDR3 is built from 15 residues. This clonotype was sampled from a man aged 18 to 29 in good health. The genes are TRBV2 and TRBJ2-7; D may correspond to TRBD1 or TRBD2 (5 bases each). Sequencing input: naive CD8+ T cells sorted from blood. CDR3 residues: CASSGTFGRGFEQYF. For the CDR3, the DNA is TGTGCCAGCAGTGGGACATTTGGACGGGGATTCGAGCAGTACTTC.